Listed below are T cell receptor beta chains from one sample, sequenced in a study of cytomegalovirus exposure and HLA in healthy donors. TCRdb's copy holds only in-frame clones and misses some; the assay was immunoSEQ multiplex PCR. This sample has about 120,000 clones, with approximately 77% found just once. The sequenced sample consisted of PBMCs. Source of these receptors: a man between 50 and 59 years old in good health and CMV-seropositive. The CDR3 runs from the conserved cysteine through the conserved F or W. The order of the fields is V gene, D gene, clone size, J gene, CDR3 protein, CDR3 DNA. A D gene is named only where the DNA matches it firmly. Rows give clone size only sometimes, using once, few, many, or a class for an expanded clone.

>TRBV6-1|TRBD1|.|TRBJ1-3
CASRGQATIGNTIYF
TGTGCCAGCAGGGGACAGGCGACTATTGGAAACACCATATATTTT
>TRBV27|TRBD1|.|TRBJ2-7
CASSRHRDSPVEQYF
TGTGCCAGCAGTCGTCACCGGGACAGCCCTGTCGAGCAGTACTTC
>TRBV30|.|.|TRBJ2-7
CAWSVTGIHEQYF
TGTGCCTGGAGTGTAACAGGGATCCACGAGCAGTACTTC
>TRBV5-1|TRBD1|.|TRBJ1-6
CASSPRGLDNSPLHF
TGCGCCAGCAGCCCCAGGGGGCTGGATAATTCACCCCTCCACTTT
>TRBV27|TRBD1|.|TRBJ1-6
CASSLLGQARGSPLHF
TGTGCCAGCAGTCTTCTGGGACAGGCGCGAGGGTCACCCCTCCACTTT
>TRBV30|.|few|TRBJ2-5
CAWGVGRKTQYF
TGTGCCTGGGGCGTGGGGCGCAAGACCCAGTACTTC
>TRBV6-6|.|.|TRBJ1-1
CASSYGRDTEAFF
TGTGCCAGCAGTTACGGGCGAGACACTGAAGCTTTCTTT
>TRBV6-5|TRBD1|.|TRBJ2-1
CASSRWDRGDNEQFF
TGTGCCAGCAGCCGCTGGGACAGGGGGGACAATGAGCAGTTCTTC
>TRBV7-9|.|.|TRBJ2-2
CASSLSDSDGELFF
TGTGCCAGCAGCTTATCGGACAGCGACGGGGAGCTGTTTTTT
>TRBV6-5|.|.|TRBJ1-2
CASSPQESYGYTF
TGTGCCAGCAGCCCCCAGGAATCGTATGGCTACACCTTC
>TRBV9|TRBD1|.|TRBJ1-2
CASSVGGQRYGYTF
TGTGCCAGCAGCGTAGGGGGACAGCGCTATGGCTACACCTTC
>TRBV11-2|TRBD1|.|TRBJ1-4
CASSLPGGEKLFF
TGTGCCAGCAGCTTACCAGGGGGAGAAAAACTGTTTTTT
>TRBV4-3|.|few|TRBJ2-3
CASSQEDSRTDTQYF
TGCGCCAGCAGCCAAGAGGACTCTCGCACAGATACGCAGTATTTT
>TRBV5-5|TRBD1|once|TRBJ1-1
CASSPQRTGRTEAFF
TGTGCCAGCAGCCCCCAACGGACAGGACGGACTGAAGCTTTCTTT
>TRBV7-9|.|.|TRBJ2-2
CASSLQGGQGSGELFF
TGTGCCAGCAGCCTACAGGGTGGCCAGGGATCAGGGGAGCTGTTTTTT
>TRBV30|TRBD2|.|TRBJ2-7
CAWDLAGPVYF
TGTGCCTGGGACCTAGCGGGGCCAGTGTACTTC
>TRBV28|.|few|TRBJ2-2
CASSFGLTGELFF
TGTGCCAGCAGTTTCGGACTGACCGGGGAGCTGTTTTTT
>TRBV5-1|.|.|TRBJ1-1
CASSFDPNGGNTEAFF
TGCGCCAGCAGCTTCGACCCGAACGGGGGAAACACTGAAGCTTTCTTT
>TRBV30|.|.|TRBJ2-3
CAWSVPSGSTDTQYF
TGTGCCTGGAGTGTACCCAGCGGGAGCACAGATACGCAGTATTTT
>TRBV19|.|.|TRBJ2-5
CATRQAGETQYF
TGTGCCACACGGCAGGCGGGGGAGACCCAGTACTTC
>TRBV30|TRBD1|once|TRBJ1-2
CALTGAATNYGYTF
TGTGCCTTGACAGGGGCTGCTACTAACTATGGCTACACCTTC
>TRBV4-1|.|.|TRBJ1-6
CASSQDRGGYNSPLHF
TGCGCCAGCAGCCAAGATAGGGGAGGATATAATTCACCCCTCCACTTT
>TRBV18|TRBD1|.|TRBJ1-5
CASSPQGGNQPQHF
TGTGCCAGCTCACCTCAGGGGGGCAATCAGCCCCAGCATTTT
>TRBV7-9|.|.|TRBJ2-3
CASSPTGTDTQYF
TGTGCCAGCAGCCCAACGGGCACAGATACGCAGTATTTT
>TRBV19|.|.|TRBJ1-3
CASKREERKSGNTIYF
TGTGCCAGTAAGAGGGAGGAAAGGAAATCTGGAAACACCATATATTTT
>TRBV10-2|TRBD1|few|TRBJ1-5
CASSPTGGRQPQHF
TGCGCCAGCAGTCCGACAGGGGGTAGGCAGCCCCAGCATTTT
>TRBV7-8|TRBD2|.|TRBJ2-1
CASSQTGLAAGSEQFF
TGTGCCAGCAGCCAGACGGGACTAGCGGCCGGTAGCGAGCAGTTCTTC
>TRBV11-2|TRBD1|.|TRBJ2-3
CASSFQGEARDTQYF
TGTGCCAGCAGCTTCCAGGGGGAAGCGAGAGATACGCAGTATTTT
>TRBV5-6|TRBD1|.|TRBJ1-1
CASSSRTGGAVNTEAFF
TGTGCCAGCAGCTCGCGGACAGGGGGCGCGGTAAACACTGAAGCTTTCTTT
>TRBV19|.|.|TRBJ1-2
CATSVGAGGYTF
TGTGCCACCTCGGTGGGGGCCGGAGGCTACACCTTC
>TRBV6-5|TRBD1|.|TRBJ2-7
CASKRDSLSSYEQYF
TGTGCCAGCAAACGGGACAGCCTAAGCTCCTACGAGCAGTACTTC
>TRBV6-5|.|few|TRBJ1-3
CASSPNYSGNTIYF
TGTGCCAGCAGCCCGAACTACTCTGGAAACACCATATATTTT
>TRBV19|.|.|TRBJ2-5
CASSGLARRETQYF
TGTGCCAGTAGTGGGTTGGCAAGGAGAGAGACCCAGTACTTC
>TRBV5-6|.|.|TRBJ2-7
CASSREGSSSYEQYF
TGTGCCAGCAGCCGAGAGGGATCGAGCTCCTACGAGCAGTACTTC
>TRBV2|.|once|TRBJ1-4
CASSLGPARGEKLFF
TGTGCCAGCAGTCTTGGGCCAGCTAGGGGTGAAAAACTGTTTTTT
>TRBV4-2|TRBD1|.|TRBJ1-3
CASSHPGTGGNTIYF
TGTGCCAGCAGCCATCCCGGGACAGGAGGAAACACCATATATTTT
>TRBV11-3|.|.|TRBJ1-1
CASSLMSGTEAFF
TGTGCCAGCAGCTTAATGTCAGGCACTGAAGCTTTCTTT
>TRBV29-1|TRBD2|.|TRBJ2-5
CSVDGSGGSETQYF
TGCAGCGTTGACGGGAGCGGGGGGTCAGAGACCCAGTACTTC
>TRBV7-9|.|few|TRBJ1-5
CASSLGVMGQPQHF
TGTGCCAGCAGCTTAGGGGTGATGGGCCAGCCCCAGCATTTT
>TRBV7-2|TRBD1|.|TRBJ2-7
CASRVELTGSYEQYF
TGTGCCAGCAGAGTTGAGTTGACAGGGTCGTACGAGCAGTACTTC
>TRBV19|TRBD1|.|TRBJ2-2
CASSMMGQGANTGELFF
TGTGCCAGTAGTATGATGGGACAGGGGGCGAACACCGGGGAGCTGTTTTTT
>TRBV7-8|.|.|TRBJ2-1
CASSLASYNEQFF
TGTGCCAGCAGCTTGGCCAGCTACAATGAGCAGTTCTTC
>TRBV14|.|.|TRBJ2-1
CASSQAGYEAYNEQFF
TGTGCCAGCAGCCAAGCAGGGTACGAGGCCTACAATGAGCAGTTCTTC
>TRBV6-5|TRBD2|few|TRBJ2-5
CASSYSSGGAFREQYF
TGTGCCAGCAGTTACTCTAGCGGGGGGGCCTTTCGGGAGCAGTACTTC
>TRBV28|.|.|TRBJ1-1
CASSGLTGTEAFF
TGTGCCAGCAGCGGCCTCACAGGGACTGAAGCTTTCTTT
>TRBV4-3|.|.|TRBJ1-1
CASSQSWNTEAFF
TGCGCCAGCAGCCAAAGCTGGAACACTGAAGCTTTCTTT
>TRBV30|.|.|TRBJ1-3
CAFGRPGNTIYF
TGTGCCTTTGGGAGACCTGGAAACACCATATATTTT
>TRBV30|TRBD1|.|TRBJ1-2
CAWSVMTGYGYTF
TGTGCCTGGAGTGTAATGACAGGGTACGGCTACACCTTC
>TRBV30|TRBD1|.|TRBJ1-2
CAWRLPGGMDGYTF
TGTGCCTGGAGATTACCAGGGGGCATGGATGGCTACACCTTC